These 8 T cell receptor beta chains were sequenced from one sample in a study of OX40 agonist ivuxolimab in advanced cancers. Measured with immunoSEQ multiplex PCR; TCRdb has only the in-frame clones, and not every one. The table shows some 19,000 clones, with around 74% occurring only once. Sequencing used CD4+ or CD8+ T cells sorted from blood, obtained in a trial of the OX40 agonist ivuxolimab. The source is an adult with an advanced solid tumor such as melanoma, head and neck, liver or kidney cancer.

The chain joins TRBV29-1 to TRBJ2-3, with D hard to call. The germline V gene has CDR1 SQVTM and CDR2 ANQGSEA. The CDR3 runs to 10 residues. V gave up 5 bases and J gave up 15 bases, with 15 bases separating them. The CDR3 DNA reads TGCAGCGTTAGTCTCTCCCGGGCCTATTTT. Translated, it gives CSVSLSRAYF.

This chain uses TRBV5-4 with TRBJ2-7; 10 bases are shared with TRBD1. Germline CDR1 reads SGHNT; CDR2 reads YYREEE (reference sequence). The CDR3 contains 15 residues. V gave up 4 bases and J gave up 3 bases; unmatched junction bases: 7. CDR3 nucleotides: TGTGCCAGCAGCGCGGCGGGACAGGGGATCTACGAGCAGTACTTC. Amino acid sequence: CASSAAGQGIYEQYF.

The CDR3 loop is CASSESESGNTEAFF. The CDR3 DNA reads TGTGCCAGCAGCGAAAGCGAGAGCGGTAACACTGAAGCTTTCTTT. The chain recombines TRBV27 with TRBJ1-1; D not certain. Germline CDR1 reads MNHEY; CDR2 reads SMNVEV (reference sequence). V lost 6 bases to trimming and J lost 2 bases, with 16 bases between them. The CDR3 length is 15 residues.

The CDR3: CASSLFPNQPQHF. CDR3 in DNA: TGTGCCAGCAGCTTATTTCCCAATCAGCCCCAGCATTTT. The rearrangement links TRBV11-2 to TRBJ1-5; no clear D. Germline values: CDR1 SGHAT, CDR2 FQNNGV. The CDR3 is made up of 13 amino acids. The V and J ends lost 2 bases and 3 bases respectively, with 5 bases between them. Combining the CDR3 with reference TRBV11-2 and TRBJ1-5 gives the whole variable domain EAGVAQSPRYKIIEKRQSVAFWCNPISGHATLYWYQQILGQGPKLLIQFQNNGVVDDSQLPKDRFSAERLKGVDSTLKIQPAKLEDSAVYLCASSLFPNQPQHFGDGTRLSIL.

This clone is large by share. This chain links TRBV18 with TRBJ2-2, with unresolved D. Deletions cut 0 bases from V and 0 bases from J, with 5 bases between. CDR1 is KGHSH, CDR2 LQKENI, per germline. This CDR3 is 15 amino acids long. The CDR3 bases are TGTGCCAGCTCACCACCGGAAACGAACACCGGGGAGCTGTTTTTT. Translating it yields CASSPPETNTGELFF. Full variable domain (outside the CDR3, taken from reference TRBV18 and TRBJ2-2): NAGVMQNPRHLVRRRGQEARLRCSPMKGHSHVYWYRQLPEEGLKFMVYLQKENIIDESGMPKERFSAEFPKEGPSILRIQQVVRGDSAAYFCASSPPETNTGELFFGEGSRLTVL.

V gene TRBV4-2 combines with J gene TRBJ2-3, with TRBD1 matching 7 bases. In germline, CDR1 is LGHNA, CDR2 YNFKEQ. Unmatched junction bases numbered 8, after V lost 0 bases and J lost 2 bases. CDR3 size: 17 residues. In nucleotides, the CDR3 is TGTGCCAGCAGCCAAGATCCCGGACAGGACTCCACAGATACGCAGTATTTT. Its translation is CASSQDPGQDSTDTQYF.

The rearrangement uses TRBV10-3 and TRBJ1-1; D remains unclear. V gave up 5 bases and J gave up 5 bases, with 9 bases separating them. Per germline, CDR1 ENHRY and CDR2 SYGVKD. This CDR3 is 12 amino acids long. CDR3 region: CAISQGETEAFF. CDR3 DNA: TGTGCCATCAGTCAAGGAGAGACTGAAGCTTTCTTT.

V and J are TRBV11-3 and TRBJ1-1, with 7 nucleotides matching TRBD1. This CDR3 region has 13 residues. The trim removed 4 bases at V and 1 base at J, leaving 0 bases unmatched. Germline V lookup: CDR1 SGHNT, CDR2 YENEEA. Here the CDR3 reads CASSWTGNTEAFF. In nucleotides, the CDR3 is TGTGCCAGCAGCTGGACAGGGAACACTGAAGCTTTCTTT.